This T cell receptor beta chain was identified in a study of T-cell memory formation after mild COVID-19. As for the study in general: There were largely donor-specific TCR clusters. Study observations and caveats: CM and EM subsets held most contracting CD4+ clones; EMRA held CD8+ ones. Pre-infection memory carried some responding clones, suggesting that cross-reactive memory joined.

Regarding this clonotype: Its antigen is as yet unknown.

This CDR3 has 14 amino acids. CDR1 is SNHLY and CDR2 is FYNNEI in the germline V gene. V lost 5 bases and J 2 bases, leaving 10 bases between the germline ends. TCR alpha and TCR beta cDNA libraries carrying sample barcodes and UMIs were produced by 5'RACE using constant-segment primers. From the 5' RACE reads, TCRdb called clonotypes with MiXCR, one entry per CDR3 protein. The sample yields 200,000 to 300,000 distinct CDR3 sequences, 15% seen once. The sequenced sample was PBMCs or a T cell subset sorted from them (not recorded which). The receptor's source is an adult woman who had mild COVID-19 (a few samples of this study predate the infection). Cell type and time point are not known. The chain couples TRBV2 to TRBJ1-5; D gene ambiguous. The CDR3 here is CASSPRYGNQPQHF. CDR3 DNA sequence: TGTGCCAGCAGTCCCCGGTATGGCAATCAGCCCCAGCATTTT.